This TCR beta chain appears in the sequencing data of a study of CD8+ T cells in alopecia areata. Study-wide results and caveats: Many expanded lesional clones persisted during tofacitinib (in both scalp and blood). Normal skin's resident alphabeta T cells are sequenced alongside lesional scalp T cells. Tofacitinib significantly brought down scalp clonality and expanded CD8+ clones among top 100.

Treatment indicated: oral pan-JAK inhibitor, 5-10 mg twice daily. Alopecia areata patients provided lesional scalp punch biopsies and peripheral blood. Regarding this clone: The antigen is unknown.

The CDR3 extends over 13 amino acids. CDR1 is SEHNR and CDR2 is FQNEAQ in the germline V gene (reference sequence). V was trimmed by 1 base and J by 6 bases, leaving 7 bases between them. Sequencing templates came from extracted RNA that was reverse transcribed into cDNA. The table came from immunoSEQ multiplex PCR; TCRdb's copy has only in-frame clones and leaves some out. The sample records 90,000 to 150,000 clones, about 50% being singletons. The rearrangement links TRBV7-9 to TRBJ2-4; D unresolved. Sequenced here: CD4+ T cells sorted from blood, sampled at week 4, from a patient treated with tofacitinib. This sequence was found in a human donor with alopecia areata. Here the CDR3 reads CASSLGGRNIQYF. The CDR3 nucleotides read TGTGCCAGCAGCTTAGGGGGTAGAAACATTCAGTACTTC.